Below, 18 T cell receptor beta chains from the same sample are listed, as sequenced in a study of blood T cell repertoires in COVID-19. Sequencing used immunoSEQ multiplex PCR; TCRdb keeps in-frame clones, though not all of them. The sample contains about 370,000 clones, around 90% of which appear only once. The material sequenced was peripheral blood. Source of these receptors: a woman younger than 45 with COVID-19, enrolled during active disease.

The chain links TRBV5-4 to TRBJ1-5; 10 nucleotides agree with TRBD1. Looked up from germline, CDR1 is SGHNT and CDR2 is YYREEE (reference sequence). Germline trimming cut 4 bases from V and 3 bases from J; bases unmatched to any gene: 10. The CDR3 is made up of 17 amino acids. DNA of the CDR3: TGTGCCAGCAGCCCGCAGGGGACAGGGGACGACAATCAGCCCCAGCATTTT. This gives the protein CASSPQGTGDDNQPQHF. Full variable domain (remainder filled in from reference TRBV5-4 and TRBJ1-5): ETGVTQSPTHLIKTRGQQVTLRCSSQSGHNTVSWYQQALGQGPQFIFQYYREEENGRGNFPPRFSGLQFPNYSSELNVNALELDDSALYLCASSPQGTGDDNQPQHFGDGTRLSIL.

V is TRBV15 and J is TRBJ1-5; no firm D call. The CDR3 consists of 15 residues. Trimming pared 1 base from V and 3 bases from J, leaving 10 bases between. From germline, CDR1 is LNHNV and CDR2 YYDKDF (reference sequence). The CDR3 DNA follows: TGTGCCACCAGCAGAGGTCGCGGATCCAATCAGCCCCAGCATTTT. It specifies CATSRGRGSNQPQHF.

This clone occurred once. The J gene is TRBJ1-3, the V gene TRBV7-9, with D uncertain. Germline V gives CDR1 SEHNR, CDR2 FQNEAQ (reference sequence). The V end was cut by 1 base, the J end by 4 bases, with 5 bases between. This CDR3 has 13 residues. CDR3: CASSLDRGNTIYF. The DNA for the CDR3 is TGTGCCAGCAGCTTAGATCGGGGAAACACCATATATTTT.

The V call is TRBV11-2, the J call TRBJ2-6; possibly TRBD1 for D (5 bases). The ends were cut back, 5 bases at V and 0 bases at J, with 11 bases in the middle. Germline V gives CDR1 SGHAT, CDR2 FQNNGV. There are 16 residues in the CDR3. The CDR3 spells CASSPSRGSGANVLTF. In DNA, the CDR3 is TGTGCCAGCAGCCCTTCTAGGGGCTCTGGGGCCAACGTCCTGACTTTC.

J is TRBJ1-4 and V is TRBV9; D not certain. Germline V gene lookup returns CDR1 SGDLS and CDR2 YYNGEE. V lost 0 bases to trimming and J lost 0 bases, with 15 bases between them. This CDR3 region has 18 residues. The CDR3 here is CASSVGRGQAPTNEKLFF. CDR3 DNA: TGTGCCAGCAGCGTAGGGCGCGGGCAGGCCCCAACTAATGAAAAACTGTTTTTT.

This chain uses TRBV5-6 with TRBJ2-2, with D unclear. The CDR3 totals 15 residues. The ends were cut back, 2 bases at V and 4 bases at J, with 12 bases in the middle. Germline V gives CDR1 SGHDT, CDR2 YYEEEE. CDR3 residues: CASSLRVRLTGELFF. CDR3 DNA sequence: TGTGCCAGCAGCTTACGAGTTCGCCTCACCGGGGAGCTGTTTTTT.

Here the CDR3 DNA reads TGCGCCAGCAGTCAATCAGTCGCGAGGGAAAAGCGCCCCCAAAACATTCAGTACTTC. As protein: CASSQSVAREKRPQNIQYF. The chain is built from TRBV23-1 and TRBJ2-4; D may be TRBD2 (5 bases). TRBV23-1 is flagged as an ORF with uncertain function. Trimming removed 0 bases from V and 5 bases from J, with 23 bases in between. The CDR3 is 19 amino acids.

V is TRBV15 and J is TRBJ2-7; 7 positions agree with TRBD1. CDR1 and CDR2 (germline): LNHNV, YYDKDF (reference sequence). The length of the CDR3 is 14 residues. V was pared by 2 bases and J by 3 bases, with 4 bases of the junction left unmatched. The DNA for the CDR3 is TGTGCCACCAGCAGAAAAGGGACAGACTACGAGCAGTACTTC. Residues: CATSRKGTDYEQYF.

The chain carries TRBV19 and TRBJ2-1; 8 nucleotides align to TRBD2. This CDR3 region has 18 residues. J gave up 1 base and V 0 bases, and 8 bases lay outside the gene matches. Germline V gene data show CDR1 as LNHDA and CDR2 as SQIVND (reference sequence). The CDR3 sequence is CASSIDLSGRKSYNEQFF. The CDR3 DNA sequence: TGTGCCAGTAGTATAGATCTGAGCGGGAGAAAATCCTACAATGAGCAGTTCTTC.

This sequence joins TRBV19 and TRBJ2-3, with 8 bases fitting TRBD2. J was trimmed by 0 bases and V by 4 bases; bases with no gene match: 6. The germline V gene has CDR1 LNHDA and CDR2 SQIVND (reference sequence). CDR3 length equals 16 residues. The CDR3 coding sequence is TGTGCCAGTAGTAGGGGGGCTAGCGGGAGCACAGATACGCAGTATTTT. Its protein product is CASSRGASGSTDTQYF.

This clone was recorded only once. The DNA of the CDR3 is TGTGCCAGCAGCTTCCTGACGAGGGTCGATGGCTACACCTTC. Protein: CASSFLTRVDGYTF. V gene TRBV3-1 (or the pseudogene TRBV3-2) combines with J gene TRBJ1-2; no clear D gene. CDR1 and CDR2 from the germline V gene are LGHDT and YNNKEL (reference sequence). The germline V and J ends were trimmed by 5 bases and 6 bases, with 16 bases remaining between them. The CDR3 loop spans 14 amino acids.

The chain is built from TRBV7-9 and TRBJ1-1; 10 bases align to TRBD1. The CDR3 has 14 residues. V gave up 8 bases and J gave up 6 bases; unmatched junction bases: 9. The germline V gene encodes CDR1 SEHNR and CDR2 FQNEAQ (reference sequence). The CDR3 reads CASGVGTGVPEAFF. CDR3 nucleotide sequence: TGTGCCAGCGGGGTGGGGACAGGGGTCCCTGAAGCTTTCTTT.

The chain joins TRBV12-3 or TRBV12-4 to TRBJ1-1; D gene ambiguous. V shed 3 bases and J shed 6 bases, with 11 bases lying between them. This CDR3 has 13 amino acids. The DNA for the CDR3 is TGTGCCAGCAGTTTGACCGACCGGGCTGAAGCTTTCTTT. Amino acids: CASSLTDRAEAFF.

The chain couples TRBV19 to TRBJ1-1; tentative D call: TRBD1 (5 bases). The V end was cut by 10 bases, the J end by 1 base, with 19 bases between. The CDR3 runs to 15 residues. CDR1 is LNHDA, CDR2 SQIVND, per germline (reference sequence). For the CDR3, the DNA is TGTGCCACTTCCGGGCGGGGGAGAGGGAACACTGAAGCTTTCTTT. It specifies CATSGRGRGNTEAFF.

This clone was seen a few times. The chain carries TRBV27 and TRBJ1-6; D gene unclear. Germline V gene lookup returns CDR1 MNHEY and CDR2 SMNVEV (reference sequence). The CDR3 sequence is 14 residues long. V shed 4 bases and J shed 2 bases, with 6 bases lying between them. The CDR3 is CASSWRTYNSPLHF. The CDR3 DNA is TGTGCCAGCAGTTGGCGGACCTATAATTCACCCCTCCACTTT.

V and J are TRBV3-1 (or the pseudogene TRBV3-2) and TRBJ2-7; the D gene is possibly TRBD2 (6 bases). V was clipped by 4 bases and J by 0 bases, with 13 bases between them. The CDR3 consists of 15 residues. Germline V gene data show CDR1 as LGHDT and CDR2 as YNNKEL (reference sequence). Here the CDR3 reads CASSPFSGNSYEQYF. Written as DNA, the CDR3 is TGTGCCAGCAGCCCCTTTAGCGGTAACTCCTACGAGCAGTACTTC.

This chain links TRBV5-4 with TRBJ1-5; 7 bases fit TRBD1. The CDR3 length is 14 residues. With 7 bases clipped from V and 4 bases from J, the junction kept 8 bases outside the gene matches. The germline V gene has CDR1 SGHNT and CDR2 YYREEE (reference sequence). The CDR3 protein is CASSYGQENQPQHF. The CDR3 region has the DNA TGTGCCAGCTCCTACGGACAGGAGAATCAGCCCCAGCATTTT.

This chain links TRBV11-3 with TRBJ1-6; D is unclear. V lost 5 bases to trimming and J lost 13 bases, with 18 bases between them. This CDR3 comprises 14 residues. Germline values: CDR1 SGHNT, CDR2 YENEEA. The CDR3 protein is CASSLDTPLSPLHF. CDR3 coding DNA: TGTGCCAGCAGCCTCGACACTCCGCTGTCCCCCCTCCACTTT.